This TCR beta chain appears in the sequencing data of a study of blood T cell repertoires in COVID-19 (TCRdb year 2020). Study-level background: Collaborator samples came from the United States, Italy and Spain and covered acute and convalescent phases of COVID-19. Samples came from the ongoing ImmuneRACE study (first 160 participants) plus 1,254 subjects from 6 global collaborators. The repertoires were released in a freely available public database meant as a resource for research on the immune response to SARS-CoV-2. Where available, HLA class I and class II types were obtained from metadata supplied by the sample provider rather than from assay-based typing. The dataset comprised deeply sampled blood TCRbeta repertoires from subjects exposed to, actively infected with, or recovered from COVID-19. The material from the prospective study consisted of cDNA or gDNA derived from T cells, B-cell-depleted T cells, or PBMCs. Nearly every sample came with metadata listing a de-identified subject ID, COVID-19 status, age in years and sex.

General findings and caveats noted by the study authors: How much clinical and demographic metadata was included differed by source and by participant, and the metadata was provided uncurated.

V sheds 5 bases and J sheds 12 bases, leaving 13 bases between their ends. Including the terminal cysteine and phenylalanine, the CDR3 comprises 12 residues. The read is trimmed to its CDR3 DNA, 36 bases read in frame from base 1. CDR1 and CDR2 were assigned from the germline V gene as MDHEN and SYDVKM. In the prospective study, participants were 18 to 89 years old, resided in around 25 geographic areas of the United States, and were enrolled through a virtual design. Cohort assignment in the prospective study relied on participant-reported clinical history from a screening survey and a study questionnaire. ImmuneRACE Cohort 3 recovered participants were defined by two consecutive negative NP/OP PCR tests, healthcare professional clearance, or symptom resolution. Each participant in the prospective study had whole blood, serum and a nasopharyngeal or oropharyngeal swab collected by mobile phlebotomists. Prospective study participants could optionally give additional blood draws and questionnaires over an approximately two-month period. Before DNA extraction, prospective study blood samples were shipped either frozen or at room temperature.

Details on this clone: Its antigen is currently not known. Per-base quality was not reported, and no clone a single base away is much larger than it.

TCRbeta CDR3 regions were amplified from genomic DNA by means of the immunoSEQ Assay, a bias-controlled multiplex PCR. The paper's data handling went like this. The number of nucleated cells in each sample was estimated from the amplification of reference gene primers within the assay. Sequence reads were collapsed and filtered to measure the absolute abundance of every unique TCRbeta CDR3 rearrangement. Productive Simpson clonality was computed per sample as the square root of Simpson's diversity index over productive rearrangements. This is the immuneACCESS table as TCRdb keeps it, with only in-frame sequences that have V and J called. A part of the clones is gone; compared with another copy, unresolved V genes explain less than half, and the rest is unexplained. V, J and clone size were drawn from that table, and D and trimming were deduced from the DNA. Present in this sample are some 260,000 clones, about 89% of which were seen just once. The top ten hold approximately 9% of the sample.

The sequenced material came from PBMCs or T cells enriched from blood (not recorded which). Here the chain combines TRBV28 and TRBJ1-4; the D gene is possibly TRBD1, with 5 bases matching. This receptor was taken from a man in his forties or fifties who had recovered from COVID-19. CDR3 loop: CASSMGGEELFF. The bases are TGTGCCAGCAGTATGGGGGGGGAGGAACTGTTTTTT.